The 16 T cell receptor beta chains listed next were all sequenced from one sample in a study of blood T cell repertoires in COVID-19. The repertoire was sequenced with immunoSEQ multiplex PCR; TCRdb's copy has only in-frame clones and lacks some. The table has under 200,000 clones, 75% to 90% seen once. Input material: peripheral blood. Receptor source: a woman older than 75 with active or convalescent COVID-19.

The rearrangement links TRBV6-1 to TRBJ1-1; D is unclear. The ends were cut back, 0 bases at V and 7 bases at J, with 12 bases in the middle. CDR1 and CDR2 (germline): MNHNS, SASEGT. The CDR3 contains 14 residues. The DNA of the CDR3 is TGTGCCAGCAGTGAAGCGCTAGGTACTAATGAAGCTTTCTTT. Its protein product is CASSEALGTNEAFF.

The chain recombines TRBV6-6 with TRBJ1-1, with D unclear. From germline, CDR1 is MNHNY and CDR2 SVGAGI (reference sequence). This CDR3 has 13 amino acids. V gave up 5 bases and J gave up 3 bases, with 10 bases separating them. The CDR3 sequence is CASSPTVDTEAFF. The CDR3 bases are TGTGCCAGCAGTCCTACAGTGGACACTGAAGCTTTCTTT.

This clone was counted between two and nine times. The chain carries TRBV6-1 and TRBJ2-7; 9 bases match TRBD2. Per germline, CDR1 MNHNS and CDR2 SASEGT. CDR3 length: 13 amino acids. V gave up 7 bases and J gave up 1 base; unmatched junction bases: 2. The CDR3 is CASKGLASYEQYF. In DNA, the CDR3 is TGTGCCAGCAAAGGACTAGCGTCCTACGAGCAGTACTTC.

V is TRBV7-2 and J is TRBJ2-3, with D possibly being TRBD2 (6 bases). The CDR3 totals 16 residues. Per the germline V gene, CDR1 is SGHTA and CDR2 is FQGNSA. With 1 base removed from V and 8 bases from J, the gap between germline ends came to 19 bases. The CDR3 DNA follows: TGTGCCAGCAGCTTAGGGGGCGTGGCGGGAAGGAGTACGCAGTATTTT. Translated, it gives CASSLGGVAGRSTQYF.

CDR3 nucleotide sequence: TGTGCCAGCAGGATCGAGGTTAGAGGGTCACCCCTCCACTTT. It codes for CASRIEVRGSPLHF. The rearrangement joins TRBV27 to TRBJ1-6; no clear D. V was pared by 6 bases and J by 10 bases, with 16 bases between. Germline CDR1 and CDR2: MNHEY and SMNVEV (reference sequence). The CDR3 sequence is 14 residues long.

As DNA, the CDR3 is TGTGCCAGCACCCGACAGGGAAATGAAAAACTGTTTTTT. Translation: CASTRQGNEKLFF. The genes are TRBV7-2 and TRBJ1-4; 7 nucleotides agree with TRBD1. Germline assignment: CDR1 SGHTA and CDR2 FQGNSA. J was trimmed by 5 bases and V by 7 bases; bases with no gene match: 4. This CDR3 has 13 amino acids.

J is TRBJ1-1 and V is TRBV15; D is uncertain. In germline, CDR1 is LNHNV, CDR2 YYDKDF (reference sequence). V lost 5 bases and J lost 2, with 12 bases in between. The CDR3 is made up of 14 amino acids. The CDR3 is CATSPRSLNTEAFF. CDR3 sequence (DNA): TGTGCCACCAGCCCCCGGTCTTTAAACACTGAAGCTTTCTTT.

The table lists this clone with a count of one. The rearrangement joins TRBV30 to TRBJ1-3, with D hard to call. The germline CDR1 and CDR2 sequences are GTSNPN and SVGIG (reference sequence). There are 14 residues in the CDR3. Between the trimmed V and J ends, which lost 2 bases and 3 bases, there was a span of 11 bases. The DNA of the CDR3 is TGTGCCTGGAGTACGGGGTTAGGTGGAAACACCATATATTTT. Its translation: CAWSTGLGGNTIYF.

The V call is TRBV25-1, the J call TRBJ1-2, with D tentatively TRBD1 (6 bases). Germline CDR1 is MGHDK and CDR2 is SYGVNS. The V and J ends lost 0 bases and 3 bases respectively, with 11 bases between them. The CDR3 length is 15 residues. DNA of the CDR3: TGTGCCAGCAGTGAATATACCGGACAGTACTATGGCTACACCTTC. Amino acids: CASSEYTGQYYGYTF.

This clone occurred once. The V call is TRBV5-6, the J call TRBJ1-5; the match to TRBD1 covers 9 bases. Germline CDR1 reads SGHDT; CDR2 reads YYEEEE. There are 16 residues in the CDR3. V trimming: 4 bases; J trimming: 4 bases; junction bases outside the gene matches: 9. The CDR3 sequence is CASSGRTGAVNQPQHF. CDR3 sequence (DNA): TGTGCCAGCAGCGGGAGGACAGGGGCGGTGAATCAGCCCCAGCATTTT.

The chain is built from TRBV6-5 and TRBJ1-2, with TRBD1 as a possible D gene (6 bases). The CDR3 extends over 14 amino acids. Germline V CDR1 and CDR2: MNHEY, SVGAGI. Trimming removed 8 bases from V and 4 bases from J, with 17 bases in between. The CDR3 protein is CASRGGAAGYGYTF. Written as DNA, the CDR3 is TGTGCCAGCCGAGGGGGGGCGGCGGGCTATGGCTACACCTTC.

Regarding this clone: The sample holds other DNA sequences that translate to the same CDR3. The chain carries TRBV6-5 and TRBJ1-3; no clear D gene. Trimming took 0 bases from V and 0 from J, leaving 3 bases between them. From germline, CDR1 is MNHEY and CDR2 SVGAGI. This CDR3 region has 14 residues. The CDR3 nucleotides read TGTGCCAGCAGTTACTCTCGCTCTGGAAACACCATATATTTT. It yields the protein CASSYSRSGNTIYF.

This clone was detected once. The chain carries TRBV6-5 and TRBJ1-1, with 8 bases fitting TRBD1. After removal of 6 bases from V and 6 bases from J, the junction contained 6 bases not matched to a gene. The CDR3 is 13 amino acids. Germline CDR1 reads MNHEY; CDR2 reads SVGAGI. CDR3 sequence (DNA): TGTGCCAGCAGAAGCAGGGGGCCGTCTGAAGCTTTCTTT. This translates into CASRSRGPSEAFF.

The genes are TRBV11-2 and TRBJ2-5; 10 bases match TRBD2. After removal of 6 bases from V and 2 bases from J, the junction contained 3 bases not matched to a gene. There are 14 residues in the CDR3. Germline V CDR1 and CDR2: SGHAT, FQNNGV. This CDR3 is CASSLLAGQETQYF. In DNA, the CDR3 is TGTGCCAGCAGTTTACTAGCGGGGCAAGAGACCCAGTACTTC.

The CDR3 DNA reads as TGTGCCAGCAGACCAAGACTAGCGGGGACCTACAATGAGCAGTTCTTC. Encoded protein: CASRPRLAGTYNEQFF. This chain connects TRBV7-2 to TRBJ2-1, with 11 positions matching TRBD2. The J segment lost 2 bases and the V segment lost 6 bases, leaving 6 bases of the junction unmatched. The CDR3 spans 16 residues. Germline V gives CDR1 SGHTA, CDR2 FQGNSA.

The genes are TRBV2 and TRBJ1-1; D remains unclear. Trimming removed 7 bases at V and 0 bases at J, with 12 bases between. Germline assignment: CDR1 SNHLY and CDR2 FYNNEI. CDR3 length: 14 amino acids. The CDR3 DNA reads TGTGCCAGCAAGCTGGGGAGCATGAACACTGAAGCTTTCTTT. As protein: CASKLGSMNTEAFF.